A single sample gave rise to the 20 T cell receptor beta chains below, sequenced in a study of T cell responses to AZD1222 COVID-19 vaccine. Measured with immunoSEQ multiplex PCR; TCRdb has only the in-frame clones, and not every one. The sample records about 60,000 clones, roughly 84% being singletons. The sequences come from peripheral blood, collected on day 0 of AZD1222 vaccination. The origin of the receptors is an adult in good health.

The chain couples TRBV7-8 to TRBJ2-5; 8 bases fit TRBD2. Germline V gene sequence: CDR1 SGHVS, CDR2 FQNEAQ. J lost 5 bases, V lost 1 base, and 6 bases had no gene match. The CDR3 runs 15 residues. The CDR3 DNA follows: TGTGCCAGCAGCTTAGAAGGATCGGGAGGGGAGACCCAGTACTTC. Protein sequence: CASSLEGSGGETQYF.

In DNA, the CDR3 is TGTGCCAGTAGTGGCAGACAGGGGGCCGGGGACAATGAGCAGTTCTTC. Translating it yields CASSGRQGAGDNEQFF. The chain couples TRBV19 to TRBJ2-1; 10 bases agree with TRBD1. The CDR3 extends over 16 amino acids. Germline V CDR1 and CDR2: LNHDA, SQIVND (reference sequence). V dropped 5 bases and J dropped 5; count of bases not matched to a gene: 9.

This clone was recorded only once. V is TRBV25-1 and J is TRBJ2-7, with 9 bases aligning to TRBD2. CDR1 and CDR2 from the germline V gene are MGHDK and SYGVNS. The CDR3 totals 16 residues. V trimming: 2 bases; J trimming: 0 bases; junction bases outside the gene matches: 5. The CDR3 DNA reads TGTGCCAGCAGTGAAGCGGGAGGGGGGAGCTCCTACGAGCAGTACTTC. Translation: CASSEAGGGSSYEQYF.

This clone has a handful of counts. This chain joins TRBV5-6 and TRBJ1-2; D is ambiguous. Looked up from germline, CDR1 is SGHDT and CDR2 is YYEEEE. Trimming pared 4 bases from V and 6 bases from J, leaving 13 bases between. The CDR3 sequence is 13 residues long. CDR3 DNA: TGTGCCAGCAGCGTGCCCCTTCACGATGGCTACACCTTC. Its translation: CASSVPLHDGYTF.

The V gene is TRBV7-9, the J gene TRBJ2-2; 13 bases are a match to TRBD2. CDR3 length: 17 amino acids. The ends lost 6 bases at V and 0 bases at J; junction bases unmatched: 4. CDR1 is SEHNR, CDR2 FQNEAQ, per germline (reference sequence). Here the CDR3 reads CASRSTSGGANTGELFF. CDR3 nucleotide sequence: TGTGCCAGCAGGTCTACTAGCGGGGGGGCGAACACCGGGGAGCTGTTTTTT.

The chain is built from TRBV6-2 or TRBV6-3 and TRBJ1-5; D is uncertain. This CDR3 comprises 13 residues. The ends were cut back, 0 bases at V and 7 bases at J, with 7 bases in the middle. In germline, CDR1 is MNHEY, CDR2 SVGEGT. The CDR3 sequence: CASSYSREQPQHF. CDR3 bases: TGTGCCAGCAGTTACTCTCGGGAACAGCCCCAGCATTTT.

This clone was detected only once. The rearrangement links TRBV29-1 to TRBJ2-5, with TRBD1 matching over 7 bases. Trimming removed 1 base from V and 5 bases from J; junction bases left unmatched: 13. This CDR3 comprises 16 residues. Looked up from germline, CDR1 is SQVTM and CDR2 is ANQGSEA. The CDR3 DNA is TGCAGCGTTGAAGGAGGGGACAGACAGGGTCGGGAGACCCAGTACTTC. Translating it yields CSVEGGDRQGRETQYF. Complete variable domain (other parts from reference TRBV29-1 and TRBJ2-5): SAVISQKPSRDICQRGTSLTIQCQVDSQVTMMFWYRQQPGQSLTLIATANQGSEATYESGFVIDKFPISRPNLTFSTLTVSNMSPEDSSIYLCSVEGGDRQGRETQYFGPGTRLLVL.

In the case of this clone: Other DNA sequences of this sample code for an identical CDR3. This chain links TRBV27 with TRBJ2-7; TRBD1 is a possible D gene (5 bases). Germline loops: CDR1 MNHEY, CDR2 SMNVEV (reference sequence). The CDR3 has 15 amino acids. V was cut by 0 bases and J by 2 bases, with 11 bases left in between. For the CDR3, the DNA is TGTGCCAGCAGTTTATCGGGGCACGGACCCTACGAGCAGTACTTC. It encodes CASSLSGHGPYEQYF.

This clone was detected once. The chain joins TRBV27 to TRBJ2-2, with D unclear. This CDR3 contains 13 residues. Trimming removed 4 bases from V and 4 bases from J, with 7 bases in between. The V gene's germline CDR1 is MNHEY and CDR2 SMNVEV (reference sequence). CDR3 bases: TGTGCCAGCAGTTACACGGGCACCGGGGAGCTGTTTTTT. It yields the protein CASSYTGTGELFF.

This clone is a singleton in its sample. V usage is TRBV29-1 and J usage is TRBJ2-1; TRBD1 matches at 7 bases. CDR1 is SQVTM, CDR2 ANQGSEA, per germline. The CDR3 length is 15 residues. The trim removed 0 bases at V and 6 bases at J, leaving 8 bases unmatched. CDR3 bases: TGCAGCGTTGAAGATCGAAGACAGGGAAGCAATGAGCAGTTCTTC. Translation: CSVEDRRQGSNEQFF.

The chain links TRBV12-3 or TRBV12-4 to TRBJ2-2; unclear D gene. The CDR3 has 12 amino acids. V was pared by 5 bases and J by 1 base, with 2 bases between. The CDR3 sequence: CASSRNTGELFF. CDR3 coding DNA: TGTGCCAGCAGTCGGAACACCGGGGAGCTGTTTTTT.

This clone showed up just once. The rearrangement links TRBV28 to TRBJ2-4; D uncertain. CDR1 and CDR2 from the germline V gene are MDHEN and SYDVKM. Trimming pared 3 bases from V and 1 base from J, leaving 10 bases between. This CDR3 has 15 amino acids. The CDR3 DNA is TGTGCCAGCAGTTTGTCCTCGGCGGCCAAAAACATTCAGTACTTC. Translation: CASSLSSAAKNIQYF.

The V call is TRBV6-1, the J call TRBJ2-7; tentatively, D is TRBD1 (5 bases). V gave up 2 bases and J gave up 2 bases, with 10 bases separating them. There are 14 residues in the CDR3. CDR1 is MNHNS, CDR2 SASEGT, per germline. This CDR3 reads CASSEHPGPYEQYF. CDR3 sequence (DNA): TGTGCCAGCAGTGAACACCCAGGGCCCTACGAGCAGTACTTC.

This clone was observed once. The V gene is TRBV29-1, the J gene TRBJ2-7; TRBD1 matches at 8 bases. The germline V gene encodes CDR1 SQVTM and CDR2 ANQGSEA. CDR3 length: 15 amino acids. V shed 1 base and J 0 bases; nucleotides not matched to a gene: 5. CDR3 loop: CSVEGDRLSSYEQYF. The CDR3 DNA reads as TGCAGCGTTGAAGGGGACAGGCTGAGCTCCTACGAGCAGTACTTC.

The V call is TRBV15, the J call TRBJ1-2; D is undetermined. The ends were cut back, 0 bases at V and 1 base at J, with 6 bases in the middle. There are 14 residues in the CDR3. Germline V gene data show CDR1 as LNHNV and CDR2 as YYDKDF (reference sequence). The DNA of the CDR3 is TGTGCCACCAGCAGAGACCAGGTTAACTATGGCTACACCTTC. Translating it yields CATSRDQVNYGYTF.

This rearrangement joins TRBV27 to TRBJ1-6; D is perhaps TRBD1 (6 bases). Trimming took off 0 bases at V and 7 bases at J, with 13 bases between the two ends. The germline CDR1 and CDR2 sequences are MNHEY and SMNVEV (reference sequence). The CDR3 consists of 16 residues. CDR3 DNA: TGTGCCAGCAGTTTATCGCGGGGGCACTGGAATTCACCCCTCCACTTT. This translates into CASSLSRGHWNSPLHF.

The CDR3 DNA sequence: TGTGCCAGCAGCGGTATACTATTAACCTACGAGCAGTACTTC. It is translated as CASSGILLTYEQYF. The gene calls are TRBV3-1 (or the pseudogene TRBV3-2) and TRBJ2-7; D unclear. This CDR3 region has 14 residues. V was cut by 5 bases and J by 2 bases, with 13 bases left in between. Germline values: CDR1 LGHDT, CDR2 YNNKEL (reference sequence).

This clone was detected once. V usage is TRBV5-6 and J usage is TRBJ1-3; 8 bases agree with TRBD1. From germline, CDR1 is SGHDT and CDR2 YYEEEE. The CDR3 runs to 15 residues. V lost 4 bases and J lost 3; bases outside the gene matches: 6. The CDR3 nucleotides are TGTGCCAGCAGCCTCGACAGGGGAAGTGGAAACACCATATATTTT. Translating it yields CASSLDRGSGNTIYF.

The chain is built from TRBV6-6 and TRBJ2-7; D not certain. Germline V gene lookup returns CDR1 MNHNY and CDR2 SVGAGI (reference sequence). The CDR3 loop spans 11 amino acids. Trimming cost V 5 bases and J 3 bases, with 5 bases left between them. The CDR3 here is CASSTGYEQYF. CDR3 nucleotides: TGTGCCAGCAGTACGGGCTACGAGCAGTACTTC.

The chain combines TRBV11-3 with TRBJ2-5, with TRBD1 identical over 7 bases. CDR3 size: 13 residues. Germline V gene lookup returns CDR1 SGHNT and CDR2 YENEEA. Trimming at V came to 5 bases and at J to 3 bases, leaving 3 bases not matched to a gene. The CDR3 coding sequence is TGTGCCAGCAGCCGGGACAGCGAAGAGACCCAGTACTTC. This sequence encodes CASSRDSEETQYF.